These T cell receptor beta chains were read from a single sample in a study of blood T cell repertoires in COVID-19. The data were produced by immunoSEQ multiplex PCR, yet TCRdb's version contains in-frame clones alone and is incomplete. Of over 90,000 clones listed, 84% are singletons. The sample was peripheral blood. The receptors stem from a human donor in a cohort sampled during active or convalescent COVID-19. The CDR3 runs from the conserved cysteine through the conserved F or W. A D gene is named only where the DNA matches it firmly. Size values are once, few and many counts, or a class for expanded clones, and some rows have none.

>TRBD1|NA|TRBV9|TRBJ1-6|15
TGTGCCAGCAGCGTAGCTCTCACAGGGGGATCACCCCTCCACTTT
CASSVALTGGSPLHF
>NA|NA|TRBV18|TRBJ1-2|13
TGTGCCAGCTCACCAAACAGTGACTATGGCTACACCTTC
CASSPNSDYGYTF
>NA|NA|TRBV10-3|TRBJ2-1|12
TGTGCCATCTCTGGACGGGGGAATGAGCAGTTCTTC
CAISGRGNEQFF
>TRBD1|NA|TRBV19|TRBJ1-4|15
TGTGCCAGTAGTATGGAACAGGGGATGGGTGAAAAACTGTTTTTT
CASSMEQGMGEKLFF
>NA|NA|TRBV24-1|TRBJ1-2|16
TGTGCCACCAGTGATCTCCGGGAGACTGGGGTCTATGGCTACACCTTC
CATSDLRETGVYGYTF
>TRBD1|once|TRBV7-3|TRBJ2-1|21
TGTGCCAGCAGCGAATCCACCGGGACAGGGGATTTCGGGGCGACAATTTTTGGGCAGTTCTTC
CASSESTGTGDFGATIFGQFF
>NA|NA|TRBV5-1|TRBJ1-1|13
TGCGCCAGCAGCTCCCAGGGAGGAACTGAAGCTTTCTTT
CASSSQGGTEAFF
>NA|NA|TRBV19|TRBJ1-3|15
TGTGCCAGTAGCAGAGGTACAGGGTTGGGAAACACCATATATTTT
CASSRGTGLGNTIYF
>TRBD1|NA|TRBV7-9|TRBJ1-6|15
TGTGCCAGCACCAAGGGGGCCTCCTATAATTCACCCCTCCACTTT
CASTKGASYNSPLHF
>TRBD2|NA|TRBV3-1/TRBV3-2|TRBJ2-3|12
TGTGCCAGCAGCCTCGGACTAGCGGGGGAGTTTTTT
CASSLGLAGEFF
>NA|NA|TRBV12-5|TRBJ1-2|14
TGTGCTAGTGCCCAGGGGAGTGCGGTCTATGGCTACACCTTC
CASAQGSAVYGYTF
>NA|NA|TRBV19|TRBJ2-3|14
TGTGCCAGTACGCAGCGGTTCCGCACAGATACGCAGTATTTT
CASTQRFRTDTQYF
>NA|NA|TRBV11-3|TRBJ2-5|12
TGTGCCAGCGGGGCCCATCAAGAGACCCAGTACTTC
CASGAHQETQYF
>NA|NA|TRBV28|TRBJ1-2|14
TGTGCCAGCAGTTTGGCATCTCGATTCTATGGCTACACCTTC
CASSLASRFYGYTF
>NA|NA|TRBV6-6|TRBJ1-5|15
TGTGCCAGCAGTTACTCGCAGGTGAGCAATCAGCCCCAGCATTTT
CASSYSQVSNQPQHF
>NA|NA|TRBV14|TRBJ2-7|12
TGTGCCAGCAGCCATAGTCGCCGAGAGCAGTACTTC
CASSHSRREQYF
>NA|NA|TRBV19|TRBJ1-4|17
TGTGCCAGTAGTAGAACAGGAGTTAGAGCAACTAATGAAAAACTGTTTTTT
CASSRTGVRATNEKLFF
>NA|NA|TRBV4-1|TRBJ1-6|16
TGCGCCAGCAGCCAGGATCCCACAGAGTTTAATTCACCCCTCCACTTT
CASSQDPTEFNSPLHF
>NA|NA|TRBV11-2|TRBJ1-2|13
TGTGCCAGCAGCGCCGGGACTGGATATGGCTACACCTTC
CASSAGTGYGYTF
>TRBD2|NA|TRBV30|TRBJ2-7|12
TGTGCCTGGGGACTAGCCGTCTACGAGCAGTACTTC
CAWGLAVYEQYF
>TRBD1|NA|TRBV7-6|TRBJ1-6|14
TGTGCCAGCAGCCGGACAGGATCTAATTCACCCCTCCACTTT
CASSRTGSNSPLHF
>NA|NA|TRBV18|TRBJ2-5|14
TGTGCCAGCTCAGAGGAACGCTTTCTAGAGACCCAGTACTTC
CASSEERFLETQYF
>NA|NA|TRBV19|TRBJ1-1|14
TGTGCCAGTAACGAAGGCTCCCCCGGGACTGAAGCTTTCTTT
CASNEGSPGTEAFF
>TRBD2|once|TRBV6-4|TRBJ2-3|16
TGTGCCAGCACAATTGAGCGGGGCCTTGGGACAGATACGCAGTATTTT
CASTIERGLGTDTQYF
>NA|NA|TRBV6-6|TRBJ1-6|15
TGTGCCAGCAGTTACTCGAAGGGGATCAATTCACCCCTCCACTTT
CASSYSKGINSPLHF
>TRBD1|NA|TRBV12-3/TRBV12-4|TRBJ1-2|13
TGTGCCAGCAGTTTAGAGGGGGCAGGTGGCTACACCTTC
CASSLEGAGGYTF
>NA|NA|TRBV18|TRBJ1-1|14
TGTGCCAGCTCACCATCCAAGCAGAACACTGAAGCTTTCTTT
CASSPSKQNTEAFF
>TRBD1|NA|TRBV19|TRBJ2-7|15
TGTGCCAGTAGTGTACAGGGGTCCTACTCCTACGAGCAGTACTTC
CASSVQGSYSYEQYF
>NA|once|TRBV7-3|TRBJ2-1|15
TGTGCCAGCAGCTTAAAAGGAGGTCCCTACAATGAGCAGTTCTTC
CASSLKGGPYNEQFF
>TRBD1|NA|TRBV5-1|TRBJ2-2|15
TGCGCCAGCAGCAGGACAGGGTTTGATGCCGGGGAGCTGTTTTTT
CASSRTGFDAGELFF
>NA|NA|TRBV25-1|TRBJ2-1|14
TGTGCCAGCAGTGACACTTCAGGGGTGTGGGAGCAGTTCTTC
CASSDTSGVWEQFF
>NA|few|TRBV7-2|TRBJ1-2|14
TGTGCCAGCAGCCCAAAAGGGGCCGGCTATGGCTACACCTTC
CASSPKGAGYGYTF